The 6 T cell receptor beta chains below come from one sample, sequenced in a study of shared clonotypes between healthy human individuals. Produced via immunoSEQ multiplex PCR; TCRdb's table is partial and in-frame only. The top ten hold approximately 1.5% of the sample, which has roughly 1 million clones, 65% to 75% seen once. The source material was memory CD4+ T cells sorted from blood. The sample's subset: CD45RA-negative fraction. These TCRs come from a man younger than 35 in good health.

The gene calls are TRBV7-6 and TRBJ2-5; the D is unclear. The length of the CDR3 is 14 residues. Germline V gene sequence: CDR1 SGHVS, CDR2 FNYEAQ. The ends were cut back, 3 bases at V and 9 bases at J, with 17 bases in the middle. The CDR3 region has the DNA TGTGCCAGCAGCTTCGGCCTGACGAAGAAGGCCCAGTACTTC. Its translation: CASSFGLTKKAQYF.

This clone was observed a handful of times. The V call is TRBV29-1, the J call TRBJ1-1; TRBD1 matches at 7 bases. Germline trimming cut 5 bases from V and 5 bases from J; bases unmatched to any gene: 11. Looked up from germline, CDR1 is SQVTM and CDR2 is ANQGSEA. CDR3 size: 14 residues. DNA of the CDR3: TGCAGCGTTTCAGAGGGGGCGCGGGGAACTGAAGCTTTCTTT. Translated, it gives CSVSEGARGTEAFF.

This clone was seen a single time. The gene calls are TRBV7-9 and TRBJ2-5, with a weak D call TRBD2 (5 bases). Germline V gives CDR1 SEHNR, CDR2 FQNEAQ (reference sequence). V lost 3 bases to trimming and J lost 3 bases, with 17 bases between them. The CDR3 spans 16 residues. CDR3 bases: TGTGCCAGCAGCTTGAACGGACTTGACTTAAAAGAGACCCAGTACTTC. This gives the protein CASSLNGLDLKETQYF.

About this clone itself: The junction departs from the called germline gene at one end, perhaps through a read error. The rearrangement links TRBV4-2 to TRBJ2-3; 9 positions match TRBD2. CDR1 and CDR2 from the germline V gene are LGHNA and YNFKEQ. The CDR3 is made up of 11 amino acids. CDR3 sequence: CASSQKGLAIF. The CDR3 DNA sequence: TGTGCCAGCAGCCAAAAGGGACTAGCCATTTTT.

The chain recombines TRBV2 with TRBJ2-4, with 9 bases fitting TRBD2. Per the germline V gene, CDR1 is SNHLY and CDR2 is FYNNEI. The CDR3 extends over 21 amino acids. V lost 1 base, J lost 1 base, and 17 bases stayed unmatched. The CDR3 region has the DNA TGTGCCAGCAGTGAAGGAGAGTACGGCGGGAGGGCGGGGAGGGCCAAAAACATTCAGTACTTC. Translation gives CASSEGEYGGRAGRAKNIQYF.

Notes on this clone: This sample includes further DNA sequences coding for the same CDR3. The gene calls are TRBV6-1 and TRBJ2-3, with 7 bases matching TRBD2. The V gene's germline CDR1 is MNHNS and CDR2 SASEGT. The CDR3 length is 16 residues. The ends lost 0 bases at V and 1 base at J; junction bases unmatched: 4. CDR3 amino acids: CASSEAGTSGTDTQYF. The CDR3 DNA reads TGTGCCAGCAGTGAAGCGGGCACTAGCGGCACAGATACGCAGTATTTT.